This T cell receptor (beta chain) originates from a study of T cells in tumors after PD-1 blockade. Study background: Mean per tumor sample: tens of thousands of templates (about 554-100,000), 6,000 or so unique clonotypes.

As regards this clone: The antigen remains undetermined.

From germline, CDR1 is SGHTA and CDR2 FQGNSA. Trimming shortened V by 1 base and J by 0 bases, and 12 bases separated the two germline ends. The CDR3 length is 17 residues. Here immunoSEQ multiplex PCR was the method, and the copy in TCRdb shows in-frame clones only, minus some. The sample comprises roughly 4,200 clones, around two thirds of which are singletons, and around 13% rests with the top ten. Study-level results: Expanded exhausted CD8+ clones after therapy were mostly novel clonotypes.

The sequencing here drew on tumor tissue, taken before anti-PD-1 treatment. The chain joins TRBV7-2 to TRBJ2-2; D call uncertain. The sequence was obtained from a human donor with basal cell carcinoma. The CDR3 loop is CASSLEPGLANTGELFF. CDR3 nucleotides: TGTGCCAGCAGCTTAGAGCCGGGTCTCGCGAACACCGGGGAGCTGTTTTTT.